The source of this T cell receptor beta chain is a study of identical twins. Points from the study as a whole: Within twin pairs, the out-of-frame alpha sequences they shared showed excess low generation probability. Fewer insertions characterized abundant cord blood beta clonotypes, whereas memory repertoires showed none.

The junction had 2 bases not matched to a gene; V was cut back by 3 bases and J by 2 bases. This CDR3 region has 15 residues. Per the germline V gene, CDR1 is MNHNS and CDR2 is SASEGT. Template switching introduced a universal primer site, and the cDNA bore unique molecular identifiers. TCRdb re-derived calls from the 5' RACE reads in MiXCR, one entry per CDR3 protein. The table lists 250,000 to 300,000 distinct CDR3 sequences, around 8% of them singletons, with roughly 3.1% in the top ten. This clonotype has a handful of counts. Its antigen is still unknown. This sample also belongs to another study, concerning yellow fever vaccine responses in identical twins. In that study: On the reported evidence, twins' vaccine T cell responses seemed partly convergent and partly personalized.

The sequence derives from a woman between 18 and 29 years old in good health. This chain connects TRBV6-1 to TRBJ2-5; TRBD1 agrees at 11 bases. Sequencing used CD8+ T cells sorted from blood. The CDR3 is CASSDRDRGQETQYF. The CDR3 DNA reads TGTGCCAGCAGTGACCGGGACAGGGGGCAAGAGACCCAGTACTTC.